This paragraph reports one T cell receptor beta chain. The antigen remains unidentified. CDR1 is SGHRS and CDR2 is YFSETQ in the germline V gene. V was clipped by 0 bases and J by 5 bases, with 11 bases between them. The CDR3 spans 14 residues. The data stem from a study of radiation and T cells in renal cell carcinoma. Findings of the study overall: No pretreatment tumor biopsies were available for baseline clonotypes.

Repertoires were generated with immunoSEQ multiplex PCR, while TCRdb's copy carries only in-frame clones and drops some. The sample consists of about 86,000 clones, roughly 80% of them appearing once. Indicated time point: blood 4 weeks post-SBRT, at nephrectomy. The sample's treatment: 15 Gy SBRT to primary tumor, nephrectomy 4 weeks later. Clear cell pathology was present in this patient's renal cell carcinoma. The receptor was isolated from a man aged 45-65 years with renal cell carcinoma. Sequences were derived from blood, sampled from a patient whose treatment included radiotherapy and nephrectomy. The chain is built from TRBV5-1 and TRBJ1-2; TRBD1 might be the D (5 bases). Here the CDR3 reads CASSLGGPTYGYTF. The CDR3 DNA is TGCGCCAGCAGCTTGGGGGGCCCTACATATGGCTACACCTTC. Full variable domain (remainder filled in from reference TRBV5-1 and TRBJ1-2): KAGVTQTPRYLIKTRGQQVTLSCSPISGHRSVSWYQQTPGQGLQFLFEYFSETQRNKGNFPGRFSGRQFSNSRSEMNVSTLELGDSALYLCASSLGGPTYGYTFGSGTRLTVV.